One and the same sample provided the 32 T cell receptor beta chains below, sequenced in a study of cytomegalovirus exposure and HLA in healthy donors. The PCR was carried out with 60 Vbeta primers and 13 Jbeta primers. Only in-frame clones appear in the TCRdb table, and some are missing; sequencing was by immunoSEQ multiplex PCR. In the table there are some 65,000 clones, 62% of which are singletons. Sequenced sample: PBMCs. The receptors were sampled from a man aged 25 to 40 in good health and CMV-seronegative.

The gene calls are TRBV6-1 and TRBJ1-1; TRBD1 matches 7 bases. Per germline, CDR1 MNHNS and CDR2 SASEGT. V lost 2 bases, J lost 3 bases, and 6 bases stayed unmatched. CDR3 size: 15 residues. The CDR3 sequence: CASSELAGGYTEAFF. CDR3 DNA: TGTGCCAGCAGTGAACTTGCAGGGGGATACACTGAAGCTTTCTTT.

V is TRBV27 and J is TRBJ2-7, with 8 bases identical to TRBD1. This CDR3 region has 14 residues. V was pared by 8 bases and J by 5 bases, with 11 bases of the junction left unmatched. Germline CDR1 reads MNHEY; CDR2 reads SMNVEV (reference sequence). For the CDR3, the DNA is TGTGCCAGCGGGTGGGGGACAGGTGCCAACGAGCAGTACTTC. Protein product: CASGWGTGANEQYF.

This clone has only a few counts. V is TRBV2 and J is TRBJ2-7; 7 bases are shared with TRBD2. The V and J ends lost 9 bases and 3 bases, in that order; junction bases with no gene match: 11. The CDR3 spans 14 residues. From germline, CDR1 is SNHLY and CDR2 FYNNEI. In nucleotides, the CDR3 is TGTGCCAGGAGCACCGGGGGGTTAAGCTACGAGCAGTACTTC. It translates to CARSTGGLSYEQYF. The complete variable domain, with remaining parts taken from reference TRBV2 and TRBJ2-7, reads EPEVTQTPSHQVTQMGQEVILRCVPISNHLYFYWYRQILGQKVEFLVSFYNNEISEKSEIFDDQFSVERPDGSNFTLKIRSTKLEDSAMYFCARSTGGLSYEQYFGPGTRLTVT.

CDR3 nucleotides: TGTGCCAGCAGAGACAGGGTGGGCCCGGTTGAGCAGTTCTTC. Protein: CASRDRVGPVEQFF. V gene TRBV6-5 combines with J gene TRBJ2-1; 7 bases are shared with TRBD1. Trimming at V came to 6 bases and at J to 9 bases, leaving 11 bases not matched to a gene. Per the germline V gene, CDR1 is MNHEY and CDR2 is SVGAGI. CDR3 length equals 14 residues.

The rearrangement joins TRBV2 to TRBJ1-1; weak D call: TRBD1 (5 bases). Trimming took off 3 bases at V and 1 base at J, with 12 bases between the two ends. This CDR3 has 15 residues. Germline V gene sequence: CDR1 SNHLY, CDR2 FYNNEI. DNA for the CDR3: TGTGCCAGCAGTGACACGGGGGTTCGGAACACTGAAGCTTTCTTT. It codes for CASSDTGVRNTEAFF.

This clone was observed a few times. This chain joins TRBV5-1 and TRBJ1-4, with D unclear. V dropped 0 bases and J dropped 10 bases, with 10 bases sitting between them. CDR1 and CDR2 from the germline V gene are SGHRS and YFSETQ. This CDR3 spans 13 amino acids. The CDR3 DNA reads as TGCGCCAGCAGCTTGGTGTCTCGGGGAAAACTGTTTTTT. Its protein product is CASSLVSRGKLFF.

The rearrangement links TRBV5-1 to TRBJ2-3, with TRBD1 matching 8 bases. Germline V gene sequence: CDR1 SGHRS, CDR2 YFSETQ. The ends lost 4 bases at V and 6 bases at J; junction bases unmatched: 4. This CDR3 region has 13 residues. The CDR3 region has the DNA TGCGCCAGCAGCACCCGACAGGGGGATACGCAGTATTTT. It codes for CASSTRQGDTQYF.

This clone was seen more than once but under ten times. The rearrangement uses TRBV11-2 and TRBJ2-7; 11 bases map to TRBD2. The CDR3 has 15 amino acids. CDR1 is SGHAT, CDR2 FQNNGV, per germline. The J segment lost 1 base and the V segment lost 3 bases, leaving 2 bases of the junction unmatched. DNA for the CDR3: TGTGCCAGCAGCTTGGCTAGCGGGGGGTCCTACGAGCAGTACTTC. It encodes CASSLASGGSYEQYF. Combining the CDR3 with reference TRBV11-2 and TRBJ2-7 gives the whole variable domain EAGVAQSPRYKIIEKRQSVAFWCNPISGHATLYWYQQILGQGPKLLIQFQNNGVVDDSQLPKDRFSAERLKGVDSTLKIQPAKLEDSAVYLCASSLASGGSYEQYFGPGTRLTVT.

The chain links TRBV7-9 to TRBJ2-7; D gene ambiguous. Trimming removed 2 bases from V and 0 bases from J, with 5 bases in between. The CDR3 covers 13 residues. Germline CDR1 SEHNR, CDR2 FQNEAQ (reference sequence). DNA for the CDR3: TGTGCCAGCAGCTTACCGAGCTCCTACGAGCAGTACTTC. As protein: CASSLPSSYEQYF.

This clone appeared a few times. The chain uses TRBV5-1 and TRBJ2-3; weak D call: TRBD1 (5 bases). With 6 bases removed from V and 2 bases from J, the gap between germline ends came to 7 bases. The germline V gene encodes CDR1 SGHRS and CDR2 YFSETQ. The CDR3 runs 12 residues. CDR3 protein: CASTGNTDTQYF. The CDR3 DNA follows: TGCGCCAGCACAGGGAACACAGATACGCAGTATTTT. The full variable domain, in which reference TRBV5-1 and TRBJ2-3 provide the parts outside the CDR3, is KAGVTQTPRYLIKTRGQQVTLSCSPISGHRSVSWYQQTPGQGLQFLFEYFSETQRNKGNFPGRFSGRQFSNSRSEMNVSTLELGDSALYLCASTGNTDTQYFGPGTRLTVL.

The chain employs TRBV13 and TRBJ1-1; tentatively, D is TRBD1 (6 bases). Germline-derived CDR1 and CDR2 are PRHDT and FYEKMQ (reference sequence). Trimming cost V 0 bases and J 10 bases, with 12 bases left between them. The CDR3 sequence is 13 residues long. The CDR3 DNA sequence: TGTGCCAGCAGCTTAGGAAGGGACACTCGAGCTTTCTTT. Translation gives CASSLGRDTRAFF. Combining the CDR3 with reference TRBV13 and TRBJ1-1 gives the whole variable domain AAGVIQSPRHLIKEKRETATLKCYPIPRHDTVYWYQQGPGQDPQFLISFYEKMQSDKGSIPDRFSAQQFSDYHSELNMSSLELGDSALYFCASSLGRDTRAFFGQGTRLTVV.

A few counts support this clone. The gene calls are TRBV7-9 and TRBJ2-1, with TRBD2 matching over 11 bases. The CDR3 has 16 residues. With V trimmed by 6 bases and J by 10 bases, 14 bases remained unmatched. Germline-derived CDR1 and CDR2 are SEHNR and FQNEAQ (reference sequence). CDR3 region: CASRSSGGRNYWEQFF. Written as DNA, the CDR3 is TGTGCCAGCAGGTCTAGCGGGGGGCGGAATTACTGGGAGCAGTTCTTC. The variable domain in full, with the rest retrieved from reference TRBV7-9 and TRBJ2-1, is DTGVSQNPRHKITKRGQNVTFRCDPISEHNRLYWYRQTLGQGPEFLTYFQNEAQLEKSRLLSDRFSAERPKGSFSTLEIQRTEQGDSAMYLCASRSSGGRNYWEQFFGPGTRLTVL.

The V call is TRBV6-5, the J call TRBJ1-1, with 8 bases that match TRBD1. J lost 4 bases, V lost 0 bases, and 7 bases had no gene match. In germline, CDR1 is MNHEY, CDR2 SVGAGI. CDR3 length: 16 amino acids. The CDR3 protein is CASSYSQGARTTEAFF. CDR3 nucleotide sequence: TGTGCCAGCAGTTACTCTCAGGGGGCAAGGACCACTGAAGCTTTCTTT.

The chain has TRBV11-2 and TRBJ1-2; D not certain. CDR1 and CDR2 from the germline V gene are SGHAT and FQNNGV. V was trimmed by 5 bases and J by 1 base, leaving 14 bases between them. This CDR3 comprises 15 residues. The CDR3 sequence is CASSPDRHVNYGYTF. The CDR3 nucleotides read TGTGCCAGCAGCCCAGACCGACACGTTAACTATGGCTACACCTTC.

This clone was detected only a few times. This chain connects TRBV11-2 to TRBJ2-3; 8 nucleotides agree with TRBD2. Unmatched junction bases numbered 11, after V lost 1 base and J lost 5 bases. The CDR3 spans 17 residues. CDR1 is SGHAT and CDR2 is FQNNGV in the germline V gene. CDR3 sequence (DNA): TGTGCCAGCAGCTTAGGTCCGGGACTAGGGGTGGGAGATACGCAGTATTTT. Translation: CASSLGPGLGVGDTQYF.

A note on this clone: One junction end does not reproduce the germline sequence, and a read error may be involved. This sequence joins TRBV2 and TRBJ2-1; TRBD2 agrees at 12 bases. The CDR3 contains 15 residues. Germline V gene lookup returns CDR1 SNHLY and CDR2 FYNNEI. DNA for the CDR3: TGTGCCAGCAATGAACTAGCGGGGGGATCCAATGAGCAGTTCTTC. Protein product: CASNELAGGSNEQFF.

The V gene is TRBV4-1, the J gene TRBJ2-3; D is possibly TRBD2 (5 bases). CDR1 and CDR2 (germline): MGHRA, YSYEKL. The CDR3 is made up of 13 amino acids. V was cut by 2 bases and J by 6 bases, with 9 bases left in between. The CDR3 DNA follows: TGCGCCAGCAGCCAACGGACGGGGGATACGCAGTATTTT. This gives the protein CASSQRTGDTQYF.

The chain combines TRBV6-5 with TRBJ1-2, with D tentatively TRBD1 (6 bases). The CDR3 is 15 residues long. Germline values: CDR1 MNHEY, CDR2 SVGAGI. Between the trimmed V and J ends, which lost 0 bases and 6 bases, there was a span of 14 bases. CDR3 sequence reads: CASSYSGARGHGYTF. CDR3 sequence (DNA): TGTGCCAGCAGTTACTCGGGGGCCAGGGGCCATGGCTACACCTTC.

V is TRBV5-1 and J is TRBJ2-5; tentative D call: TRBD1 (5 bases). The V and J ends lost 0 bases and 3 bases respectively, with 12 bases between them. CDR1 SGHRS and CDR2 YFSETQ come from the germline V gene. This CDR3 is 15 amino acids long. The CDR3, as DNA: TGCGCCAGCAGCTTGGATACAGGTCGGGAAGAGACCCAGTACTTC. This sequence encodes CASSLDTGREETQYF.

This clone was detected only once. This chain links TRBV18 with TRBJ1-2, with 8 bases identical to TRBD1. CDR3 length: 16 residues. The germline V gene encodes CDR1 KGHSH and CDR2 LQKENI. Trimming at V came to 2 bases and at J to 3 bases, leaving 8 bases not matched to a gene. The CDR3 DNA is TGTGCCAGCTCACCATTTGGACAGGGACGTGACTATGGCTACACCTTC. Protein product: CASSPFGQGRDYGYTF.

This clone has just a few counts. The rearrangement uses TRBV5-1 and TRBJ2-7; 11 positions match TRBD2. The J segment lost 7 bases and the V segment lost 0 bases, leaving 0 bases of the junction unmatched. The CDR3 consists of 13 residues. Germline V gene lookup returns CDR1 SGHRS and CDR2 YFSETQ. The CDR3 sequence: CASSLGTSGEQYF. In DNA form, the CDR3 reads TGCGCCAGCAGCTTGGGGACTAGCGGGGAGCAGTACTTC. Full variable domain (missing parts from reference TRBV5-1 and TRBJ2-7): KAGVTQTPRYLIKTRGQQVTLSCSPISGHRSVSWYQQTPGQGLQFLFEYFSETQRNKGNFPGRFSGRQFSNSRSEMNVSTLELGDSALYLCASSLGTSGEQYFGPGTRLTVT.

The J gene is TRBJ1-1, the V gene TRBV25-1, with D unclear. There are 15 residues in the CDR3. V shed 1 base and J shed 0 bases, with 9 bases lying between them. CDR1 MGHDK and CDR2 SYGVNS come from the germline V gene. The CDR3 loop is CASSESGGMNTEAFF. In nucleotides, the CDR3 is TGTGCCAGCAGTGAATCGGGAGGGATGAACACTGAAGCTTTCTTT.

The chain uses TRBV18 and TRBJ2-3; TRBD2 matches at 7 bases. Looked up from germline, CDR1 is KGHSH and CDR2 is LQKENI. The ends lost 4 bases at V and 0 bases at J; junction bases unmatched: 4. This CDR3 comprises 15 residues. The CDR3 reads CASSRWGGSTDTQYF. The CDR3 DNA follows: TGTGCCAGCTCACGGTGGGGGGGGAGCACAGATACGCAGTATTTT.

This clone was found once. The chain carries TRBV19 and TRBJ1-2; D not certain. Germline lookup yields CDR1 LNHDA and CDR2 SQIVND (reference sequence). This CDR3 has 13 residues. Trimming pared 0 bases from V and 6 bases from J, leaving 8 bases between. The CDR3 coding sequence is TGTGCCAGTAGTATAGAGGCCGGGGATGGCTACACCTTC. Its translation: CASSIEAGDGYTF.

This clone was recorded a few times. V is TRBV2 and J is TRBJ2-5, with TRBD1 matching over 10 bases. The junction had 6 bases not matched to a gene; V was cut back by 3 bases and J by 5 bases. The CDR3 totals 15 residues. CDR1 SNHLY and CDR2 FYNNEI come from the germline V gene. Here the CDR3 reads CASSEDRGRRETQYF. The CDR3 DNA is TGTGCCAGCAGTGAGGACAGGGGGAGGAGGGAGACCCAGTACTTC.

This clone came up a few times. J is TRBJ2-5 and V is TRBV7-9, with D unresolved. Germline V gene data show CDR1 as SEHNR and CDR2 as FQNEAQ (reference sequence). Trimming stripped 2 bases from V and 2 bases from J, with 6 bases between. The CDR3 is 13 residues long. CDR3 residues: CASSLYLQETQYF. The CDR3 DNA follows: TGTGCCAGCAGCTTATACCTACAAGAGACCCAGTACTTC.

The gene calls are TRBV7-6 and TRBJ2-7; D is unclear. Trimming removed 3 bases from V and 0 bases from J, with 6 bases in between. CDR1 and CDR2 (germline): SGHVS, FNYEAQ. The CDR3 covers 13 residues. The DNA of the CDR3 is TGTGCCAGCAGCTTTAGTATCTCCTACGAGCAGTACTTC. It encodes CASSFSISYEQYF. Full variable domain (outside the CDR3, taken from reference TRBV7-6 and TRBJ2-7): GAGVSQSPRYKVTKRGQDVALRCDPISGHVSLYWYRQALGQGPEFLTYFNYEAQQDKSGLPNDRFSAERPEGSISTLTIQRTEQRDSAMYRCASSFSISYEQYFGPGTRLTVT.

CDR3 DNA sequence: TGTGCCAGCAGTGAATCCAGATGGGGGGGGCTCAATTCACCCCTCCACTTT. Translating it yields CASSESRWGGLNSPLHF. The rearrangement links TRBV25-1 to TRBJ1-6; possible D gene TRBD1, 6 bases. Germline V gene sequence: CDR1 MGHDK, CDR2 SYGVNS. Trimming pared 1 base from V and 7 bases from J, leaving 17 bases between. The CDR3 is 17 amino acids.

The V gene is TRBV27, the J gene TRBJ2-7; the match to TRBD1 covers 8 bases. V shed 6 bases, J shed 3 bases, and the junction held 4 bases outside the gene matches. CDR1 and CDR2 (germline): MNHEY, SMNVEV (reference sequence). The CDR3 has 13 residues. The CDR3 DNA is TGTGCCAGCAGGGGGACAGGTTACTACGAGCAGTACTTC. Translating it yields CASRGTGYYEQYF.

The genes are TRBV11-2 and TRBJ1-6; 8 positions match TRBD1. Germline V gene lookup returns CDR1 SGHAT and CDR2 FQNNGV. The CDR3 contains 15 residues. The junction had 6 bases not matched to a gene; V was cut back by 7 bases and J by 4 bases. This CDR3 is CASIPDREYNSPLHF. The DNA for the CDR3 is TGTGCCAGCATCCCGGACAGGGAGTATAATTCACCCCTCCACTTT.

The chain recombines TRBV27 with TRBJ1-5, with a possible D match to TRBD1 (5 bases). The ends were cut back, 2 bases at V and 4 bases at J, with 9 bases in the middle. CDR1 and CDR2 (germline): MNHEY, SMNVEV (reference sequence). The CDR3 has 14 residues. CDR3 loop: CASSLNRGNQPQHF. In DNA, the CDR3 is TGTGCCAGCAGTTTAAATAGGGGTAATCAGCCCCAGCATTTT.

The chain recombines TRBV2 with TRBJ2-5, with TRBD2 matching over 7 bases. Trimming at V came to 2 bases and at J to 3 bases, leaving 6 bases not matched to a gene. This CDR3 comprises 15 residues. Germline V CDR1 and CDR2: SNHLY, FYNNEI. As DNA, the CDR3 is TGTGCCAGCAGTGAACTCGGGACTACCAAAGAGACCCAGTACTTC. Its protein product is CASSELGTTKETQYF.